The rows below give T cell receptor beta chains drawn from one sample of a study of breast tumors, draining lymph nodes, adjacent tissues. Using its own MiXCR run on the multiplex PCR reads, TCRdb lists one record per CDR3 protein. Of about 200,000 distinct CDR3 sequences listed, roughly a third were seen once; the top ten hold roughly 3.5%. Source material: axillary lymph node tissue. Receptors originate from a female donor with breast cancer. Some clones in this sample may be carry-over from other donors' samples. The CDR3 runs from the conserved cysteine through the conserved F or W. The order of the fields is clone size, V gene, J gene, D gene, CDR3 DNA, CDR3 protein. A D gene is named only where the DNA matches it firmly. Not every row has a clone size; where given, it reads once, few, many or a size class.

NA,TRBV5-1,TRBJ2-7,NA,TGCGCCAGCAGCTTGGGGGCAGGACAAAGCTACGAGCAGTACTTC,CASSLGAGQSYEQYF
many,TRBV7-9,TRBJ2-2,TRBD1,TGTGCCAGCTGGGGGGACAGGGGCACCGGGGAGCTGTTTTTT,CASWGDRGTGELFF
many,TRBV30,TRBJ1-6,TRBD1,TGTGCCTGGGCAACCGGGACAGGGGCTAATTCACCCCTCCACTTT,CAWATGTGANSPLHF
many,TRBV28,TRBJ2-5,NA,TGTGCCAGCAGTTTACATGGTGGGGGGGAGACCCAGTACTTC,CASSLHGGGETQYF
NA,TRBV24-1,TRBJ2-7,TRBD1,TGTGCCACCAGTTTCCTGGGACAGCCCTACGAGCAGTACTTC,CATSFLGQPYEQYF
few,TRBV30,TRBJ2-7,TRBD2,TGTGCCTGGAGATCTAGCGGGAGTAACTCCTACGAGCAGTACTTC,CAWRSSGSNSYEQYF
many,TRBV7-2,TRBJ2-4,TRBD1,TGTGCCAGCAGCCCCCCTGGGACAAGGGGGCTAAACATTCAGTACTTC,CASSPPGTRGLNIQYF
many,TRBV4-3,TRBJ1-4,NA,TGCGCCAGCAGCCAAGTCGCTAAGTCCCCAATGGAAAAACTGTTTTTT,CASSQVAKSPMEKLFF
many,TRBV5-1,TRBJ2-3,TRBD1,TGCGCCAGCAGAGCTGGGACAGGGGGCACAGATACGCAGTATTTT,CASRAGTGGTDTQYF
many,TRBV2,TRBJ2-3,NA,TGTGCCAGCAGTGTATTTCCTAGCACAGATACGCAGTATTTT,CASSVFPSTDTQYF
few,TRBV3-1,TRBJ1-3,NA,TGTGCCAGCAGCCATTGGGGGAGCTCTGGAAACACCATATATTTT,CASSHWGSSGNTIYF
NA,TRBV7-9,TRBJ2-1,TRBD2,TGTGCCAGTAGTATAGTAGCGGGAGGTACCTACAGTGAGCAGTTCTTC,CASSIVAGGTYSEQFF
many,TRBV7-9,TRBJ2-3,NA,TGTGCCAGCAGCTTAGATGGGCTAGCCCTCACAGATACGCAGTATTTT,CASSLDGLALTDTQYF
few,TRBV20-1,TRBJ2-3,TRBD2,TGCAGTGCTAGATTGCTAGCGGGGGGGACAAGCACAGATACGCAGTATTTT,CSARLLAGGTSTDTQYF
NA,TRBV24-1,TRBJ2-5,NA,TGTGCCACCAGTGATAGGGCAAATCAGCCCCAGTACTTC,CATSDRANQPQYF
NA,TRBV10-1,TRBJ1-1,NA,TGCGCCAGCCCTTTATTGGGGAACACTGAAGCTTTCTTT,CASPLLGNTEAFF
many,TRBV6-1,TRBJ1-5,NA,TGTGCCAGCAGTGAAGAGGGCGGGGGAGGTCAGCCCCAGCATTTT,CASSEEGGGGQPQHF
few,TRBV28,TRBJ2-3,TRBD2,TGTGCCAGCAGTTTAGGAGCGGGGGGAAGGACAGATACGCAGTATTTT,CASSLGAGGRTDTQYF
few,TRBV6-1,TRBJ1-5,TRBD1,TGTGCCAGCACCCTTGAACAGGGGGCGACGGGTCAGCCCCAGCATTTT,CASTLEQGATGQPQHF
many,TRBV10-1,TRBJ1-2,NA,TGCGCCAGCAGTGAACATCCCGGCTATGGCTACACCTTC,CASSEHPGYGYTF
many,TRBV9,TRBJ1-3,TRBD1,TGTGCCAGCAGCGTGACAGGGGGCGCATATGGAAACACCATATATTTT,CASSVTGGAYGNTIYF
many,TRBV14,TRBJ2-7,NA,TGTGCCAGCAGCCGGAACCGCCCAACCTACGAGCAGTACTTC,CASSRNRPTYEQYF
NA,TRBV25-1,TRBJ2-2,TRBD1,TGTGCCAGCAGTCGACCCGGGACAGGGATTCACACCGGGGAGCTGTTTTTT,CASSRPGTGIHTGELFF
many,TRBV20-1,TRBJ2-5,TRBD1,TGCAGTGCTGACGGGACAGGAAAAGAGACCCAGTACTTC,CSADGTGKETQYF
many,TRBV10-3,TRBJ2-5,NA,TGTGCCATCAGACCCCGGACCGGCCAGGAGACCCAGTACTTC,CAIRPRTGQETQYF
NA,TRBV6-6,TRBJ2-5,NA,TGTGCCATCAGTGCCGGCGGCGAAGAGACCCAGTACTTC,CAISAGGEETQYF
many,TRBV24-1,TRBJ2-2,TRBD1,TGTGCCACCAGTGGCCCGGGACAGGGCCCCGGGGAGCTGTTTTTT,CATSGPGQGPGELFF
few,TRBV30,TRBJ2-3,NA,TGTGCCTGGAGTGTATGGACAGATACGCAGTATTTT,CAWSVWTDTQYF
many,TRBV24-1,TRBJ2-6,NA,TGTGCCACCAGTGATTTTAAAGGGTCTGGGGCCAACGTCCTGACTTTC,CATSDFKGSGANVLTF
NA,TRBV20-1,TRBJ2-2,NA,TGCAGTGCTAGAGATCTGGTATCGGGTACCACCGGGGAGCTGTTTTTT,CSARDLVSGTTGELFF
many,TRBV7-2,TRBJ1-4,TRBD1,TGTGCCAGCAGCCCCTGGACAGGGGGCCGGGAAAAACTGTTTTTT,CASSPWTGGREKLFF
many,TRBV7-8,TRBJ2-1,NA,TGTGCCAGCAGCTCTGACGCTTACAATGAGCAGTTCTTC,CASSSDAYNEQFF
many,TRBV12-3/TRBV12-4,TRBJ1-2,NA,TGTGCCAGCAGTTTGGCAGGCGTCGCAGGATATTATGGCTACACCTTC,CASSLAGVAGYYGYTF
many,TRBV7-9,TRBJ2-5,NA,TGTGCCAGCAGCCCAAAACGGACACCTTACCAAGAGACCCAGTACTTC,CASSPKRTPYQETQYF
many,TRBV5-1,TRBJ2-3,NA,TGCGCCAGCAGCTTAGGCAGACAGAATACGCAGTATTTT,CASSLGRQNTQYF
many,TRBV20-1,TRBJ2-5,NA,TGCAGTGCTAGAGAGGACAACCAAGAGACCCAGTACTTC,CSAREDNQETQYF
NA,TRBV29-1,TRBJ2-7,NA,TGCAGCGGGAGTTCCTACGAGCAGTACTTC,CSGSSYEQYF
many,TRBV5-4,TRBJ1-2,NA,TGTGCCAGCAGCGTGGGACGGCCAGGGAACTATGGCTACACCTTC,CASSVGRPGNYGYTF
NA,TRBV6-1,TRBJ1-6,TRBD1,TGTGCCAGCAGTGAAGGGACAGGGTTTTCACCCCTCCACTTT,CASSEGTGFSPLHF
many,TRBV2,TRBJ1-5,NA,TGTGCCAGCAAGGGAGGAGCCGGGCGCAATCAGCCCCAGCATTTT,CASKGGAGRNQPQHF